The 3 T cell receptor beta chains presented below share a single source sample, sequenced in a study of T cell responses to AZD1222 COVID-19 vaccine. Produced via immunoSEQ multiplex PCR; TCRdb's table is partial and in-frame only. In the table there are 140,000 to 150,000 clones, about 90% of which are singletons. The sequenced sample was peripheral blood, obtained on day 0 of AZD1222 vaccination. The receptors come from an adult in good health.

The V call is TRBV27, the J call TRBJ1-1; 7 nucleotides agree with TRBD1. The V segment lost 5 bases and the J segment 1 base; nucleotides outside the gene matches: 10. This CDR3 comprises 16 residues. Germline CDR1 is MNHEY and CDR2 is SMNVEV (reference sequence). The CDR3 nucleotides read TGTGCCAGCAGTCCTGATTCCGGGACAGCGAACACTGAAGCTTTCTTT. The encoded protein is CASSPDSGTANTEAFF.

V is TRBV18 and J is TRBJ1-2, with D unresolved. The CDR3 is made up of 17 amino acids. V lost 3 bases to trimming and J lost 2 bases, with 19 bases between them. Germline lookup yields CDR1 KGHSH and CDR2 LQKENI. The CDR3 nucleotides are TGTGCCAGCTCACCGAATGAGGCATTTGAGGCAAACTATGGCTACACCTTC. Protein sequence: CASSPNEAFEANYGYTF. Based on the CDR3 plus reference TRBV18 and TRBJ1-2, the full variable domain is NAGVMQNPRHLVRRRGQEARLRCSPMKGHSHVYWYRQLPEEGLKFMVYLQKENIIDESGMPKERFSAEFPKEGPSILRIQQVVRGDSAAYFCASSPNEAFEANYGYTFGSGTRLTVV.

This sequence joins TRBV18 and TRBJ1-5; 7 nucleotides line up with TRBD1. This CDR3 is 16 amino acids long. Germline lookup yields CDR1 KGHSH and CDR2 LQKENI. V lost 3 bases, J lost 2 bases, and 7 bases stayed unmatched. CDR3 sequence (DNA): TGTGCCAGCTCACCCCCAGGGGGAATAGGCAATCAGCCCCAGCATTTT. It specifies CASSPPGGIGNQPQHF.